This TCR beta chain was obtained from a study of radiation and T cells in renal cell carcinoma. In the study overall: Nephrectomy followed 15 Gy stereotactic body radiation by 4 weeks.

As to this clone: The antigen is unknown.

The time point denotes: baseline pretreatment blood. Indicated treatment: 15 Gy SBRT to primary tumor, nephrectomy 4 weeks later. After SBRT, blood was collected at 2 and 4 weeks, plus baseline. Clear cell pathology was present in this patient's renal cell carcinoma. Study-level points and caveats: Without pretreatment biopsies, baseline tumor clonotype presence was undetermined.

Generated by immunoSEQ multiplex PCR, the TCRdb table keeps only in-frame clones and is missing some. The repertoire holds some 110,000 clones, with 82% as singletons. CDR1 SNHLY and CDR2 FYNNEI come from the germline V gene. This CDR3 comprises 14 residues. V lost 8 bases and J 0 bases, leaving 13 bases between the germline ends. The TCR sequence derives from a woman aged 55-75 years with renal cell carcinoma. The source material was blood, sampled from a patient whose treatment included radiotherapy and nephrectomy. The gene calls are TRBV2 and TRBJ2-5; D tentatively fits TRBD1 or TRBD2 (5 bases each). In DNA, the CDR3 is TGTGCCAGCGGGCAGGGACCTAACCAAGAGACCCAGTACTTC. Translation: CASGQGPNQETQYF.